This T cell receptor beta chain stems from a study of cytomegalovirus exposure and HLA in healthy donors. Study background: Assignment to the Caucasian-associated ancestry cluster applied to about 80% of the 300 to 500 genotyped donors.

The PCR used 60 Vbeta and 13 Jbeta primers. Sequencing was performed with immunoSEQ multiplex PCR; in TCRdb, only in-frame clones are kept and a portion is missing. The top ten clones hold approximately 3% of a sample with some 92,000 clones, 65% to 85% of them seen once. Trimming left V 0 bases short and J 6 bases short, with 15 bases between. This CDR3 region has 16 residues. The germline V gene encodes CDR1 ENHRY and CDR2 SYGVKD. The clonotype originates from a man aged 30 to 45 in good health and CMV-seronegative. The V call is TRBV10-3, the J call TRBJ1-5, with a weak D call TRBD1 (5 bases). Sequenced sample: PBMCs. The CDR3, as DNA: TGTGCCATCAGTGAGTCTAGGCAGGGTGGGCCTCAGCCCCAGCATTTT. Residues: CAISESRQGGPQPQHF.